The rows below give T cell receptor beta chains drawn from one sample of a study of cytomegalovirus exposure and HLA in healthy donors. Only in-frame clones appear in the TCRdb table, and some are missing; sequencing was by immunoSEQ multiplex PCR. The sample has around 150,000 clones, less than 80% seen once. The sequencing sample was made of PBMCs. The receptors derive from a man aged 35 to 55 in good health and CMV-seronegative. The CDR3 runs from the conserved cysteine through the conserved F or W.

J gene	V gene	CDR3 protein
TRBJ1-2	TRBV23-1	CASGGYYGYTF
TRBJ2-1	TRBV18	CASSATGTSGEEFF
TRBJ2-7	TRBV19	CASSSRTEESEQYF
TRBJ1-5	TRBV19	CASSINRGFSNQPQHF
TRBJ2-7	TRBV5-8	CASSRLGGPSYEQYF
TRBJ2-5	TRBV4-3	CASSQDSKQYF
TRBJ2-3	TRBV7-9	CASSLDTGGTDTQYF
TRBJ2-3	TRBV7-6	CASSLSGSTDTQYF
TRBJ1-2	TRBV7-6	CASSGRGDIYGYTF
TRBJ1-2	TRBV7-3	CASSLTRTGVGYTF
TRBJ2-2	TRBV27	CASRLTRSGELFF
TRBJ1-4	TRBV28	CASSARRHNEKLFF
TRBJ1-2	TRBV2	CASSSSEGYTF
TRBJ2-7	TRBV27	CASSPRLAGARHREYF
TRBJ2-7	TRBV18	CASSRGSVYEQYF
TRBJ1-2	TRBV4-3	CASSQLLTGDYGYTF